Shown below are 32 T cell receptor beta chains from a single sample sequenced in a study of cytomegalovirus exposure and HLA in healthy donors. The PCR ran on 60 Vbeta and 13 Jbeta primers. Assay used: immunoSEQ multiplex PCR; TCRdb lists only in-frame clones, some missing. The data hold 130,000 or so clones, with 85% to 90% observed a single time. The source material was PBMCs. These receptors were obtained from a woman between 25 and 40 years old in good health and CMV-seronegative.

The genes are TRBV28 and TRBJ1-5; the D gene is possibly TRBD1 (5 bases). CDR1 MDHEN and CDR2 SYDVKM come from the germline V gene. With 5 bases removed from V and 2 bases from J, the gap between germline ends came to 13 bases. This CDR3 region has 15 residues. The CDR3 coding sequence is TGTGCCAGCAGTAAGCAGGGAAGGGGCAATCAGCCCCAGCATTTT. Protein sequence: CASSKQGRGNQPQHF. Based on the CDR3 plus reference TRBV28 and TRBJ1-5, the full variable domain is DVKVTQSSRYLVKRTGEKVFLECVQDMDHENMFWYRQDPGLGLRLIYFSYDVKMKEKGDIPEGYSVSREKKERFSLILESASTNQTSMYLCASSKQGRGNQPQHFGDGTRLSIL.

The table lists this clone with a count of one. This sample also contains other DNA sequences that code for the same CDR3. The chain combines TRBV5-1 with TRBJ2-3, with a weak D call TRBD2 (6 bases). V was trimmed by 3 bases and J by 6 bases, leaving 17 bases between them. Per germline, CDR1 SGHRS and CDR2 YFSETQ. CDR3 length: 15 amino acids. The CDR3 DNA reads as TGCGCCAGCAGCTGGGGAGGCGGGGCAGGGGATACGCAGTATTTT. It translates to CASSWGGGAGDTQYF. The complete variable domain, with remaining parts taken from reference TRBV5-1 and TRBJ2-3, reads KAGVTQTPRYLIKTRGQQVTLSCSPISGHRSVSWYQQTPGQGLQFLFEYFSETQRNKGNFPGRFSGRQFSNSRSEMNVSTLELGDSALYLCASSWGGGAGDTQYFGPGTRLTVL.

CDR3 region: CASSEALLGRRERRTDTQYF. In DNA, the CDR3 is TGTGCCAGCAGTGAAGCCCTTTTAGGACGGCGGGAGAGGCGAACAGATACGCAGTATTTT. The chain has TRBV2 and TRBJ2-3; 7 nucleotides line up with TRBD2. Trimming took 0 bases from V and 3 from J; bases not matched to a gene: 18. CDR3 length equals 20 residues. CDR1 and CDR2 (germline): SNHLY, FYNNEI.

This chain uses TRBV5-4 with TRBJ2-4, with D perhaps TRBD1 (6 bases). V lost 3 bases and J 14 bases, leaving 15 bases between the germline ends. The germline gives CDR1 SGHNT, CDR2 YYREEE (reference sequence). The CDR3 consists of 12 residues. The CDR3 here is CASSSLTGSEYF. In nucleotides, the CDR3 is TGTGCCAGCAGCTCCCTCACAGGGTCGGAGTACTTC.

CDR3 sequence reads: CAWRQGTYEQYF. The CDR3 DNA reads as TGTGCCTGGAGACAGGGTACTTACGAGCAGTACTTC. The rearrangement uses TRBV30 and TRBJ2-7; D might be TRBD1 (6 bases). The V end was cut by 3 bases, the J end by 4 bases, with 10 bases between. The CDR3 length is 12 residues. The V gene's germline CDR1 is GTSNPN and CDR2 SVGIG (reference sequence).

The chain has TRBV5-1 and TRBJ2-2, with D maybe TRBD1 (6 bases). The CDR3 totals 16 residues. V was pared by 3 bases and J by 4 bases, with 16 bases between. Germline V lookup: CDR1 SGHRS, CDR2 YFSETQ. CDR3 sequence: CASSSDPTGRTGELFF. CDR3 sequence (DNA): TGCGCCAGCAGCTCGGATCCCACAGGGCGCACCGGGGAGCTGTTTTTT.

The chain joins TRBV4-3 to TRBJ2-2; TRBD2 matches 7 bases. The CDR3 loop spans 17 amino acids. The J segment lost 7 bases and the V segment lost 4 bases, leaving 15 bases of the junction unmatched. CDR1 LGHNA and CDR2 YSLEER come from the germline V gene. The DNA of the CDR3 is TGCGCCAGCAGCCCCAGTTCGAGCGGGGCATGGGACGGGGAGCTGTTTTTT. Residues: CASSPSSSGAWDGELFF.

This clone occurred once. The genes are TRBV5-6 and TRBJ1-6; D is possibly TRBD1 (5 bases). Trimming removed 4 bases from V and 7 bases from J, with 12 bases in between. The CDR3 runs 14 residues. The germline CDR1 and CDR2 sequences are SGHDT and YYEEEE. The CDR3 DNA is TGTGCCAGCAGCCGTCAGGGTTGGAATTCACCCCTCCACTTT. It is translated as CASSRQGWNSPLHF. The whole variable domain, remainder taken from reference TRBV5-6 and TRBJ1-6, is DAGVTQSPTHLIKTRGQQVTLRCSPKSGHDTVSWYQQALGQGPQFIFQYYEEEERQRGNFPDRFSGHQFPNYSSELNVNALLLGDSALYLCASSRQGWNSPLHFGNGTRLTVT.

There are a few counts of this clone. This chain joins TRBV10-3 and TRBJ2-7; 7 bases map to TRBD2. This CDR3 contains 13 residues. After removal of 8 bases from V and 5 bases from J, the junction contained 9 bases not matched to a gene. Germline V gene lookup returns CDR1 ENHRY and CDR2 SYGVKD. The CDR3 DNA is TGTGCCATCGGGTGGCGGGAGAGGAACGAGCAGTACTTC. Residues: CAIGWRERNEQYF.

The chain links TRBV28 to TRBJ2-5; 9 nucleotides match TRBD2. The germline V gene encodes CDR1 MDHEN and CDR2 SYDVKM. The J segment lost 4 bases and the V segment lost 6 bases, leaving 9 bases of the junction unmatched. CDR3 length: 15 amino acids. CDR3 residues: CASSGALAGTETQYF. For the CDR3, the DNA is TGTGCCAGCAGCGGAGCACTAGCGGGCACAGAGACCCAGTACTTC.

This clone came up once. The rearrangement uses TRBV7-2 and TRBJ2-2; D remains ambiguous. The CDR3 has 13 residues. V was clipped by 7 bases and J by 1 base, with 7 bases between them. Germline CDR1 and CDR2: SGHTA and FQGNSA. The DNA of the CDR3 is TGTGCCAGCAACATTCAGAACACCGGGGAGCTGTTTTTT. This sequence encodes CASNIQNTGELFF.

This chain uses TRBV7-8 with TRBJ2-1, with D possibly TRBD1 on 5 matching bases. Germline CDR1 is SGHVS and CDR2 is FQNEAQ. Deletions cut 3 bases from V and 6 bases from J, with 27 bases between. The CDR3 runs 19 residues. CDR3: CASSLYRISAYSRVNEQFF. The CDR3 bases are TGTGCCAGCAGCTTGTACAGGATTTCGGCCTATAGTAGGGTCAATGAGCAGTTCTTC.

This clone has more than one count but fewer than ten. The chain couples TRBV5-6 to TRBJ1-6; tentatively, D is TRBD1 (5 bases). V lost 4 bases to trimming and J lost 6 bases, with 11 bases between them. The CDR3 covers 14 residues. The germline V gene encodes CDR1 SGHDT and CDR2 YYEEEE. For the CDR3, the DNA is TGTGCCAGCAGCCTGGAGACAGCTAATTCACCCCTCCACTTT. It specifies CASSLETANSPLHF.

This clone was counted between two and nine times. V and J are TRBV6-1 and TRBJ2-1; 7 positions agree with TRBD2. The germline CDR1 and CDR2 sequences are MNHNS and SASEGT. J gave up 8 bases and V 2 bases, and 6 bases lay outside the gene matches. CDR3 size: 14 residues. In nucleotides, the CDR3 is TGTGCCAGCAGTGAAACGGGAGGTCGGGATGAGCAGTTCTTC. It encodes CASSETGGRDEQFF.

The rearrangement uses TRBV7-9 and TRBJ1-6; no reliable D call. The CDR3 loop spans 12 amino acids. Looked up from germline, CDR1 is SEHNR and CDR2 is FQNEAQ (reference sequence). Deletions cut 7 bases from V and 7 bases from J, with 8 bases between. The CDR3 loop reads CASTFSNSPLHF. In nucleotides, the CDR3 is TGTGCCAGCACGTTTTCGAATTCACCCCTCCACTTT. The full variable domain, completed using reference TRBV7-9 and TRBJ1-6, is DTGVSQNPRHKITKRGQNVTFRCDPISEHNRLYWYRQTLGQGPEFLTYFQNEAQLEKSRLLSDRFSAERPKGSFSTLEIQRTEQGDSAMYLCASTFSNSPLHFGNGTRLTVT.

The J gene is TRBJ2-1, the V gene TRBV19; 8 bases fit TRBD2. The CDR3 is 18 amino acids. Germline V gene sequence: CDR1 LNHDA, CDR2 SQIVND (reference sequence). The J segment lost 4 bases and the V segment lost 8 bases, leaving 19 bases of the junction unmatched. As DNA, the CDR3 is TGTGCCAGTTCCTGGGGGGCGGGGGGCCTTGGCCTTTACAATGAGCAGTTCTTC. Translated: CASSWGAGGLGLYNEQFF. Looking up the rest from reference TRBV19 and TRBJ2-1 gives the full variable domain: DGGITQSPKYLFRKEGQNVTLSCEQNLNHDAMYWYRQDPGQGLRLIYYSQIVNDFQKGDIAEGYSVSREKKESFPLTVTSAQKNPTAFYLCASSWGAGGLGLYNEQFFGPGTRLTVL.

The chain uses TRBV6-6 and TRBJ1-4; D gene ambiguous. The CDR3 is 15 amino acids. CDR1 and CDR2 (germline): MNHNY, SVGAGI (reference sequence). V dropped 2 bases and J dropped 7 bases, with 14 bases sitting between them. CDR3 loop: CASSYIRTEGEKLFF. The CDR3 DNA reads TGTGCCAGCAGTTACATAAGAACAGAGGGTGAAAAACTGTTTTTT.

The rearrangement links TRBV7-9 to TRBJ1-1; 8 nucleotides align to TRBD1. The CDR3 totals 13 residues. Germline-derived CDR1 and CDR2 are SEHNR and FQNEAQ (reference sequence). V lost 2 bases, J lost 10 bases, and 6 bases stayed unmatched. CDR3 region: CASSLSQGAGAFF. The DNA for the CDR3 is TGTGCCAGCAGCTTATCGCAGGGGGCGGGAGCTTTCTTT.

This rearrangement joins TRBV6-5 to TRBJ1-2, with 8 bases aligning to TRBD1. The junction had 10 bases not matched to a gene; V was cut back by 6 bases and J by 4 bases. CDR3 length equals 15 residues. CDR1 and CDR2 (germline): MNHEY, SVGAGI. The CDR3 protein is CASRPPDREAYGYTF. The CDR3 nucleotides read TGTGCCAGCAGACCCCCGGACAGGGAGGCCTATGGCTACACCTTC.

V gene TRBV28 combines with J gene TRBJ1-5, with 8 bases that match TRBD1. From germline, CDR1 is MDHEN and CDR2 SYDVKM. V lost 5 bases to trimming and J lost 0 bases; unmatched junction nucleotides: 15. CDR3 length: 19 residues. The CDR3 DNA reads TGTGCCAGCAGTCCGAGGACAGGGTGGGGGGTCTATAGCAATCAGCCCCAGCATTTT. Its translation: CASSPRTGWGVYSNQPQHF.

The chain joins TRBV6-5 to TRBJ1-3; D is ambiguous. Trimming removed 4 bases at V and 0 bases at J, with 10 bases between. The CDR3 totals 15 residues. The V gene's germline CDR1 is MNHEY and CDR2 SVGAGI. In DNA form, the CDR3 reads TGTGCCAGCAGTTTTAACGGGGACTCTGGAAACACCATATATTTT. Protein: CASSFNGDSGNTIYF.

The genes are TRBV29-1 and TRBJ2-7, with TRBD2 matching over 7 bases. The germline V gene encodes CDR1 SQVTM and CDR2 ANQGSEA. CDR3 length equals 12 residues. V lost 6 bases and J lost 7; bases outside the gene matches: 9. CDR3 DNA sequence: TGCAGCGTCTTAGGTGGGAGGGGAGAGCAGTACTTC. Its protein is CSVLGGRGEQYF.

The rearrangement joins TRBV7-9 to TRBJ2-1; 9 bases agree with TRBD2. This CDR3 has 17 amino acids. With 2 bases clipped from V and 1 base from J, the junction kept 6 bases outside the gene matches. Germline-derived CDR1 and CDR2 are SEHNR and FQNEAQ (reference sequence). CDR3 residues: CASSLLSGGPSYNEQFF. CDR3 DNA: TGTGCCAGCAGCTTACTAAGCGGGGGGCCTTCCTACAATGAGCAGTTCTTC. The entire variable domain, with the rest obtained from reference TRBV7-9 and TRBJ2-1, is as follows: DTGVSQNPRHKITKRGQNVTFRCDPISEHNRLYWYRQTLGQGPEFLTYFQNEAQLEKSRLLSDRFSAERPKGSFSTLEIQRTEQGDSAMYLCASSLLSGGPSYNEQFFGPGTRLTVL.

This clone is a singleton in its sample. The chain couples TRBV19 to TRBJ1-2, with 7 bases lining up with TRBD1. This CDR3 is 15 amino acids long. Germline assignment: CDR1 LNHDA and CDR2 SQIVND (reference sequence). The J segment lost 4 bases and the V segment lost 7 bases, leaving 12 bases of the junction unmatched. CDR3: CASNERGPWSYGYTF. Written as DNA, the CDR3 is TGTGCCAGTAATGAGAGGGGGCCTTGGAGCTATGGCTACACCTTC.

The chain joins TRBV19 to TRBJ2-2; D possibly corresponds to TRBD2 (5 bases). CDR1 is LNHDA and CDR2 is SQIVND in the germline V gene (reference sequence). CDR3 length: 16 residues. V dropped 3 bases and J dropped 5 bases, with 16 bases sitting between them. In DNA form, the CDR3 reads TGTGCCAGTAGTATGTTTTCGGGGAAAGGGACCGGGGAGCTGTTTTTT. Translation gives CASSMFSGKGTGELFF.

This chain uses TRBV7-2 with TRBJ2-1; D unclear. CDR3 size: 15 residues. Germline CDR1 SGHTA, CDR2 FQGNSA. Trimming took 5 bases from V and 10 from J, leaving 21 bases between them. The CDR3 region has the DNA TGTGCCAGCAGCCGAACCTTGGTCAGCGCCAACGAGCAGTTCTTC. This gives the protein CASSRTLVSANEQFF.

The chain recombines TRBV18 with TRBJ1-2, with TRBD1 as a possible D gene (6 bases). There are 15 residues in the CDR3. With 5 bases removed from V and 4 bases from J, the gap between germline ends came to 17 bases. The germline V gene encodes CDR1 KGHSH and CDR2 LQKENI. CDR3 in amino acids: CASSSLGARGYGYTF. The CDR3 bases are TGTGCCAGCTCATCACTGGGGGCCAGGGGCTATGGCTACACCTTC.

Points on this clone: A read error may account for a junction end that differs from germline. The genes are TRBV9 and TRBJ1-6; TRBD1 matches 7 bases. CDR1 and CDR2 (germline): SGDLS, YYNGEE. The CDR3 has 16 amino acids. CDR3 sequence (DNA): TGTGCCAGCAGCGCTCCAGGGGGTTCCTTTAATTCACCCCTCCACTTT. The encoded protein is CASSAPGGSFNSPLHF.

The V call is TRBV15, the J call TRBJ2-7; D perhaps matches TRBD2 (5 bases). V shed 6 bases and J shed 3 bases, with 12 bases lying between them. Germline V gives CDR1 LNHNV, CDR2 YYDKDF (reference sequence). The CDR3 has 13 residues. This chain's CDR3 is CATSLGVGYEQYF. CDR3 nucleotides: TGTGCCACCAGTCTCGGGGTGGGCTACGAGCAGTACTTC.

This clone was seen only a few times. The CDR3 DNA follows: TGTGCCAGTCGACTAGCGGGAGAAGAGACCCAGTACTTC. Its translation: CASRLAGEETQYF. V is TRBV7-9 and J is TRBJ2-5; TRBD2 aligns across 12 bases. The germline V gene has CDR1 SEHNR and CDR2 FQNEAQ (reference sequence). V was clipped by 9 bases and J by 3 bases; unmatched bases: 2. The CDR3 loop spans 13 amino acids.

The chain has TRBV5-6 and TRBJ2-3, with 10 bases that match TRBD2. This CDR3 contains 17 residues. V shed 4 bases, J shed 5 bases, and the junction held 13 bases outside the gene matches. The V gene's germline CDR1 is SGHDT and CDR2 YYEEEE. The CDR3 nucleotides are TGTGCCAGCAGCCCCGCAGCGGGGAGACTAGCGGGAGATACGCAGTATTTT. Translated: CASSPAAGRLAGDTQYF.

J is TRBJ2-5 and V is TRBV27; D is uncertain. The length of the CDR3 is 13 residues. Trimming shortened V by 4 bases and J by 5 bases, and 11 bases separated the two germline ends. Germline CDR1 and CDR2: MNHEY and SMNVEV (reference sequence). The DNA for the CDR3 is TGTGCCAGCAGTTGGGTAGCCCGGGAGACCCAGTACTTC. Amino acids: CASSWVARETQYF.